This entry lists 23 T cell receptor beta chains sequenced from one sample in a study of T cell responses to AZD1222 COVID-19 vaccine. Profiled with immunoSEQ multiplex PCR; TCRdb holds only in-frame clones, not every one. The table has some 74,000 clones, more than 75% seen once. This specimen was peripheral blood, taken on day 0 of AZD1222 vaccination. These receptors were obtained from an adult in good health.

The V and J genes are TRBV6-1 and TRBJ2-3, with 8 bases lining up with TRBD2. CDR1 MNHNS and CDR2 SASEGT come from the germline V gene. The junction had 11 bases not matched to a gene; V was cut back by 6 bases and J by 0 bases. This CDR3 has 17 residues. The CDR3 protein is CASSESTGGASTDTQYF. The CDR3 DNA sequence: TGTGCCAGCAGCGAATCAACCGGGGGGGCGAGCACAGATACGCAGTATTTT.

The chain uses TRBV4-2 and TRBJ2-7; D might be TRBD1 (6 bases). The CDR3 runs 16 residues. V gave up 1 base and J gave up 4 bases, with 17 bases separating them. The germline V gene encodes CDR1 LGHNA and CDR2 YNFKEQ. Written as DNA, the CDR3 is TGTGCCAGCAGCCAAGCTTATGCACAGGGATCTTACGAGCAGTACTTC. This translates into CASSQAYAQGSYEQYF.

V gene TRBV5-5 combines with J gene TRBJ1-2, with D hard to call. The germline V gene encodes CDR1 SGHKS and CDR2 YYEKEE (reference sequence). The CDR3 extends over 14 amino acids. V was clipped by 0 bases and J by 4 bases, with 10 bases between them. The CDR3 sequence is CASSLEGAAYGYTF. The CDR3 DNA follows: TGTGCCAGCAGCTTGGAGGGCGCCGCCTATGGCTACACCTTC.

V usage is TRBV12-3 or TRBV12-4 and J usage is TRBJ1-5; tentatively, D is TRBD1 (5 bases). Trimming removed 5 bases from V and 3 bases from J, with 8 bases in between. The CDR3 loop spans 13 amino acids. The CDR3 sequence: CASSDSTNQPQHF. The CDR3 nucleotides read TGTGCCAGCAGTGACAGTACCAATCAGCCCCAGCATTTT.

The rearrangement joins TRBV7-8 to TRBJ1-5; 7 bases fit TRBD1. V dropped 5 bases and J dropped 5; count of bases not matched to a gene: 3. The CDR3 has 13 amino acids. Germline V gene data show CDR1 as SGHVS and CDR2 as FQNEAQ. The CDR3 nucleotides are TGTGCCAGCAGCGGGGACAGCCATCAGCCCCAGCATTTT. It yields the protein CASSGDSHQPQHF. Variable domain in full (rest from reference TRBV7-8 and TRBJ1-5): GAGVSQSPRYKVAKRGQDVALRCDPISGHVSLFWYQQALGQGPEFLTYFQNEAQLDKSGLPSDRFFAERPEGSVSTLKIQRTQQEDSAVYLCASSGDSHQPQHFGDGTRLSIL.

The V gene is TRBV7-9, the J gene TRBJ1-3; 8 bases line up with TRBD1. The trim removed 0 bases at V and 4 bases at J, leaving 2 bases unmatched. The V gene's germline CDR1 is SEHNR and CDR2 FQNEAQ (reference sequence). There are 15 residues in the CDR3. The CDR3 region is CASSLATGGGNTIYF. In nucleotides, the CDR3 is TGTGCCAGCAGCTTAGCTACAGGGGGAGGAAACACCATATATTTT. The whole variable domain, remainder taken from reference TRBV7-9 and TRBJ1-3, is DTGVSQNPRHKITKRGQNVTFRCDPISEHNRLYWYRQTLGQGPEFLTYFQNEAQLEKSRLLSDRFSAERPKGSFSTLEIQRTEQGDSAMYLCASSLATGGGNTIYFGEGSWLTVV.

The sample holds a few counts of this clone. The J gene is TRBJ1-1, the V gene TRBV11-2, with a tentative D call TRBD1 (5 bases). This CDR3 has 12 amino acids. V was trimmed by 4 bases and J by 8 bases, leaving 11 bases between them. Germline loops: CDR1 SGHAT, CDR2 FQNNGV. The CDR3 loop reads CASSYTPGEAFF. The CDR3 DNA reads as TGTGCCAGCAGCTATACCCCAGGGGAAGCTTTCTTT. The full variable domain, its missing parts supplied by reference TRBV11-2 and TRBJ1-1, is EAGVAQSPRYKIIEKRQSVAFWCNPISGHATLYWYQQILGQGPKLLIQFQNNGVVDDSQLPKDRFSAERLKGVDSTLKIQPAKLEDSAVYLCASSYTPGEAFFGQGTRLTVV.

This chain uses TRBV5-1 with TRBJ2-7; D call uncertain. Trimming took off 5 bases at V and 0 bases at J, with 9 bases between the two ends. From germline, CDR1 is SGHRS and CDR2 YFSETQ. This CDR3 has 13 residues. Written as DNA, the CDR3 is TGCGCCAGCAGAAGCACGACCTCCTACGAGCAGTACTTC. Protein: CASRSTTSYEQYF.

CDR3 protein: CASSQDWNSGANVLTF. For the CDR3, the DNA is TGCGCCAGCAGCCAAGATTGGAACTCTGGGGCCAACGTCCTGACTTTC. The V gene is TRBV4-1, the J gene TRBJ2-6; D is unclear. The CDR3 runs 16 residues. Trimming cost V 0 bases and J 0 bases, with 6 bases left between them. Germline CDR1 MGHRA, CDR2 YSYEKL.

The V call is TRBV30, the J call TRBJ2-7; 9 nucleotides line up with TRBD1. The CDR3 covers 16 residues. Germline lookup yields CDR1 GTSNPN and CDR2 SVGIG (reference sequence). The V segment lost 2 bases and the J segment 2 bases; nucleotides outside the gene matches: 10. The CDR3 region has the DNA TGTGCCTGGAGTCTGAAGACAGGGGGTTTTGCCTACGAGCAGTACTTC. Translation: CAWSLKTGGFAYEQYF.

The chain carries TRBV2 and TRBJ1-1; possible D gene TRBD1, 5 bases. Germline lookup yields CDR1 SNHLY and CDR2 FYNNEI. The CDR3 is 13 amino acids. The germline V and J ends were trimmed by 5 bases and 1 base, with 8 bases remaining between them. This CDR3 is CASSFQGNTEAFF. The CDR3 nucleotides are TGTGCCAGCAGTTTCCAGGGGAACACTGAAGCTTTCTTT.

In this sample, this clone turned up once. V usage is TRBV3-1 (or the pseudogene TRBV3-2) and J usage is TRBJ2-1; TRBD2 aligns across 8 bases. Germline CDR1 LGHDT, CDR2 YNNKEL (reference sequence). Trimming cost V 3 bases and J 1 base; bases outside gene matches: 5. The CDR3 runs to 16 residues. CDR3 DNA: TGTGCCAGCAGCCAGGATGGCGGGAGGTCCTACAATGAGCAGTTCTTC. Translating it yields CASSQDGGRSYNEQFF.

There are a few counts of this clone. The rearrangement uses TRBV15 and TRBJ2-2, with D perhaps matching TRBD1 (6 bases). This CDR3 contains 16 residues. V lost 5 bases, J lost 1 base, and 14 bases lay in between. Germline V gives CDR1 LNHNV, CDR2 YYDKDF (reference sequence). The CDR3 is CATSRKPGQNTGELFF. The CDR3 bases are TGTGCCACCAGCCGAAAACCGGGACAGAACACCGGGGAGCTGTTTTTT.

This chain connects TRBV12-3 or TRBV12-4 to TRBJ2-7; D call uncertain. The CDR3 length is 11 residues. With 9 bases removed from V and 0 bases from J, the gap between germline ends came to 6 bases. CDR3 DNA: TGTGCCAGTGGGGACTCCTACGAGCAGTACTTC. This encodes CASGDSYEQYF.

The chain joins TRBV21-1 to TRBJ1-5. TRBV21-1 is deemed a pseudogene. The CDR3 totals 14 residues. As DNA, the CDR3 is TGTGCCAGCAGCGCTAGGGACGGAGCTCGACCCCAGCATTTT. It is translated as CASSARDGARPQHF.

The chain employs TRBV3-1 (or the pseudogene TRBV3-2) and TRBJ2-2, with D perhaps being TRBD1 or TRBD2 (5 bases each). CDR1 and CDR2 from the germline V gene are LGHDT and YNNKEL (reference sequence). Trimming stripped 8 bases from V and 7 bases from J, with 20 bases between. The CDR3 has 15 residues. The DNA of the CDR3 is TGTGCCAGCGGGTCCGGGGCCAACCGTCTCGGGGAGCTGTTTTTT. It specifies CASGSGANRLGELFF.

V is TRBV19 and J is TRBJ2-3, with 10 positions matching TRBD1. Germline lookup yields CDR1 LNHDA and CDR2 SQIVND (reference sequence). Unmatched junction bases numbered 5, after V lost 6 bases and J lost 2 bases. The CDR3 totals 15 residues. CDR3 loop: CASRGTGELTDTQYF. The CDR3, as DNA: TGTGCCAGTAGGGGGACAGGGGAACTCACAGATACGCAGTATTTT.

V and J are TRBV6-5 and TRBJ2-2; D is undetermined. This CDR3 region has 15 residues. CDR1 is MNHEY and CDR2 is SVGAGI in the germline V gene. The germline V and J ends were trimmed by 2 bases and 1 base, with 8 bases remaining between them. The CDR3 is CASSYLVMNTGELFF. CDR3 nucleotide sequence: TGTGCCAGCAGTTACCTGGTCATGAACACCGGGGAGCTGTTTTTT.

The CDR3 loop reads CASSQMGTAIFNEQFF. The CDR3 nucleotides read TGCGCCAGCAGTCAGATGGGGACAGCTATATTCAATGAGCAGTTCTTC. The rearrangement uses TRBV23-1 and TRBJ2-1, with TRBD1 identical over 7 bases. TRBV23-1 is an open reading frame, and its role is uncertain. This CDR3 is 16 amino acids long. V lost 3 bases, J lost 6 bases, and 11 bases stayed unmatched.

V is TRBV21-1 and J is TRBJ2-7; TRBD2 is the table's D call, not checked against the DNA. TRBV21-1 is assigned pseudogene status. This CDR3 has 14 residues. The CDR3 sequence: CASSRRTRSYEQYF. The CDR3 DNA is TGTGCCAGCAGCAGGAGGACCCGATCCTACGAGCAGTACTTC.

This clone was counted only a few times. This chain connects TRBV6-1 to TRBJ2-1; no firm D call. The length of the CDR3 is 12 residues. Germline CDR1 is MNHNS and CDR2 is SASEGT. V gave up 2 bases and J gave up 7 bases, with 6 bases separating them. The CDR3 DNA reads as TGTGCCAGCAGTGAAACCGGGAATGAGCAGTTCTTC. Its protein product is CASSETGNEQFF.

This chain connects TRBV6-5 to TRBJ1-5; tentative D call: TRBD1 (5 bases). The CDR3 is 13 amino acids. The V and J ends lost 5 bases and 1 base respectively, with 6 bases between them. CDR1 is MNHEY and CDR2 is SVGAGI in the germline V gene. In nucleotides, the CDR3 is TGTGCCAGCAGTCCAGGGAGCAATCAGCCCCAGCATTTT. Amino acids: CASSPGSNQPQHF.

J is TRBJ1-4 and V is TRBV30; D is unresolved. This CDR3 has 13 amino acids. Germline CDR1 and CDR2: GTSNPN and SVGIG (reference sequence). V lost 2 bases, J lost 6 bases, and 10 bases lay in between. CDR3 sequence reads: CAWSLGSDEKLFF. In DNA form, the CDR3 reads TGTGCCTGGAGTTTGGGTAGTGATGAAAAACTGTTTTTT.